This T cell receptor (beta chain) was sequenced for a study of CD8+ T cells in alopecia areata. Sequencing used cDNA as its template, made by extracting RNA and reverse transcribing it. Libraries were prepared by immunoSEQ multiplex PCR; TCRdb keeps only in-frame clonotypes and omits some of them. Of 210,000 or so clones listed, around 65% were seen once; the top ten hold about 1.2%. Looked up from germline, CDR1 is SQVTM and CDR2 is ANQGSEA. V dropped 3 bases and J dropped 4; count of bases not matched to a gene: 6. The CDR3 loop spans 14 amino acids. Specified treatment: oral pan-JAK inhibitor, 5-10 mg twice daily.

Sequencing was performed on CD4+ T cells sorted from blood, taken between weeks 43 and 45, from a patient treated with tofacitinib. This chain uses TRBV29-1 with TRBJ2-1, with 7 bases fitting TRBD2. The receptor's source is a human donor with alopecia areata. In DNA form, the CDR3 reads TGCAGCGTTGACACAGCGGGGATATACAATGAGCAGTTCTTC. Translating gives CSVDTAGIYNEQFF.